What follows are 15 T cell receptor beta chains derived from one specimen sequenced in a study of T cell repertoires in cytomegalovirus infection. Antigens for these TCRs are unknown. One entry per CDR3 protein, called by TCRdb with MiXCR from the reads. The sample yields roughly 340,000 distinct CDR3 sequences, around 29% seen once. Sequenced material: cultured PBMCs, taken from culture after CMV antigen stimulation. These receptors all come from a human donor in good health (CMV status not recorded). Some clones in this sample may be carry-over from other donors' samples.

This clonotype was found a few times. The chain is built from TRBV7-8 and TRBJ1-3; D gene uncertain. The CDR3 covers 14 residues. V was shortened by 5 bases and J by 0 bases, with 8 bases between the two germline ends. The germline V gene encodes CDR1 SGHVS and CDR2 FQNEAQ. The CDR3 DNA is TGTGCCAGCAGCGTCGACAACTCTGGAAACACCATATATTTT. The encoded protein is CASSVDNSGNTIYF.

The chain is built from TRBV27 and TRBJ2-2, with 11 bases lining up with TRBD2. The CDR3 has 14 amino acids. Losses at the gene ends were 7 bases for V and 5 bases for J; bases not matched to a gene: 3. Germline CDR1 is MNHEY and CDR2 is SMNVEV (reference sequence). The DNA for the CDR3 is TGTGCCAGCACACTAGCGGGAGAGACCGGGGAGCTGTTTTTT. Its protein product is CASTLAGETGELFF.

The CDR3 DNA sequence: TGTGCCAGCAGCGTTGGGGACAGGCCCTACAATGAGCAGTTCTTC. Amino acids: CASSVGDRPYNEQFF. This rearrangement joins TRBV9 to TRBJ2-1; 8 bases fit TRBD1. The V gene end was trimmed by 2 bases and the J gene end by 2 bases; junction bases not matched to a gene: 3. The CDR3 is 15 amino acids. In germline, CDR1 is SGDLS, CDR2 YYNGEE.

The chain uses TRBV7-2 and TRBJ1-2; D remains unclear. The CDR3 runs 15 residues. Germline CDR1 reads SGHTA; CDR2 reads FQGNSA. Deletions cut 1 base from V and 5 bases from J, with 14 bases between. As DNA, the CDR3 is TGTGCCAGCAGCTTAGGGGGAGAGTCTATGTATGGCTACACCTTC. Residues: CASSLGGESMYGYTF.

The chain uses TRBV27 and TRBJ1-4; the match to TRBD1 covers 8 bases. CDR3 length: 13 amino acids. The germline V gene has CDR1 MNHEY and CDR2 SMNVEV (reference sequence). Unmatched junction bases numbered 7, after V lost 8 bases and J lost 8 bases. The CDR3 protein is CASAGQGREKLFF. Written as DNA, the CDR3 is TGTGCCAGCGCCGGACAGGGTCGAGAAAAACTGTTTTTT.

The chain has TRBV7-8 and TRBJ2-7; 12 nucleotides match TRBD2. Germline CDR1 is SGHVS and CDR2 is FQNEAQ. The CDR3 has 18 residues. With V trimmed by 5 bases and J by 3 bases, 14 bases remained unmatched. CDR3 DNA: TGTGCCAGCAGCCCGAGAAAATCTAGCGGGAGGGCCGACTACGAGCAGTACTTC. Protein product: CASSPRKSSGRADYEQYF.

The chain carries TRBV20-1 and TRBJ2-7; D might be TRBD1 or TRBD2, each matching 7 bases. Between the trimmed V and J ends, which lost 6 bases and 2 bases, there was a span of 17 bases. Germline assignment: CDR1 DFQATT and CDR2 SNEGSKA (reference sequence). This CDR3 is 14 amino acids long. The DNA for the CDR3 is TGCAGTGCCCTTAGACAGGGAGGGACCTACGAGCAGTACTTC. Its translation is CSALRQGGTYEQYF.

This chain uses TRBV5-1 with TRBJ2-2; tentative D call: TRBD1 (5 bases). Per the germline V gene, CDR1 is SGHRS and CDR2 is YFSETQ. Trimming left V 2 bases short and J 6 bases short, with 14 bases between. CDR3 length: 15 amino acids. The DNA of the CDR3 is TGCGCCAGCAGCTTTACACCGCAGGGATCCGGGGAGCTGTTTTTT. Translating it yields CASSFTPQGSGELFF. The variable domain in full, completed from reference TRBV5-1 and TRBJ2-2, reads KAGVTQTPRYLIKTRGQQVTLSCSPISGHRSVSWYQQTPGQGLQFLFEYFSETQRNKGNFPGRFSGRQFSNSRSEMNVSTLELGDSALYLCASSFTPQGSGELFFGEGSRLTVL.

This chain links TRBV27 with TRBJ2-1; TRBD2 agrees at 7 bases. V trimming: 5 bases; J trimming: 10 bases; junction bases outside the gene matches: 8. Germline-derived CDR1 and CDR2 are MNHEY and SMNVEV (reference sequence). This CDR3 has 13 amino acids. This chain's CDR3 is CASSLGGGREQFF. CDR3 DNA: TGTGCCAGCAGTCTGGGTGGCGGGAGAGAGCAGTTCTTC.

This clonotype was counted only a few times. V is TRBV6-1 and J is TRBJ1-5; unclear D gene. V was clipped by 2 bases and J by 0 bases, with 8 bases between them. The CDR3 has 15 residues. Per the germline V gene, CDR1 is MNHNS and CDR2 is SASEGT. The CDR3 bases are TGTGCCAGCAGTGAACAGCTACATAGCAATCAGCCCCAGCATTTT. Translation gives CASSEQLHSNQPQHF.

The chain combines TRBV20-1 with TRBJ2-1, with 8 bases that match TRBD1. Per the germline V gene, CDR1 is DFQATT and CDR2 is SNEGSKA (reference sequence). V lost 0 bases to trimming and J lost 6 bases; unmatched junction nucleotides: 10. This CDR3 region has 16 residues. The CDR3 spells CSARDRIGQGANEQFF. CDR3 bases: TGCAGTGCTAGAGATCGGATTGGGCAGGGGGCCAATGAGCAGTTCTTC.

The genes are TRBV20-1 and TRBJ1-5; perhaps TRBD1 as D (5 bases). This CDR3 spans 15 amino acids. V shed 5 bases and J shed 5 bases, with 19 bases lying between them. The germline gives CDR1 DFQATT, CDR2 SNEGSKA (reference sequence). The CDR3 DNA sequence: TGCAGTGCTTCACGCCCCGGGACCAAAGATCAGCCCCAGCATTTT. It translates to CSASRPGTKDQPQHF.

The rearrangement links TRBV15 to TRBJ1-2, with TRBD1 as a possible D gene (5 bases). In germline, CDR1 is LNHNV, CDR2 YYDKDF (reference sequence). This CDR3 is 14 amino acids long. Between the trimmed V and J ends, which lost 2 bases and 2 bases, there was a span of 9 bases. CDR3 DNA: TGTGCCACCAGCAGACAGGACAAAAACTATGGCTACACCTTC. Encoded protein: CATSRQDKNYGYTF. The variable domain in full, with the rest retrieved from reference TRBV15 and TRBJ1-2, is DAMVIQNPRYQVTQFGKPVTLSCSQTLNHNVMYWYQQKSSQAPKLLFHYYDKDFNNEADTPDNFQSRRPNTSFCFLDIRSPGLGDTAMYLCATSRQDKNYGYTFGSGTRLTVV.

This clonotype was detected only a few times. The chain is built from TRBV6-6 and TRBJ1-6; D perhaps matches TRBD1 (5 bases). The CDR3 is made up of 16 amino acids. CDR1 is MNHNY, CDR2 SVGAGI, per germline (reference sequence). The V end was cut by 2 bases, the J end by 9 bases, with 17 bases between. CDR3 bases: TGTGCCAGCAGTTACCCAATCAGGGAAGTTGGTTCACCCCTCCACTTT. It codes for CASSYPIREVGSPLHF.

This chain connects TRBV10-3 to TRBJ2-5; 8 bases agree with TRBD2. From germline, CDR1 is ENHRY and CDR2 SYGVKD. This CDR3 region has 14 residues. With V trimmed by 2 bases and J by 5 bases, 4 bases remained unmatched. The CDR3: CAISEAGGGETQYF. The CDR3 nucleotides read TGTGCCATCAGTGAGGCGGGAGGAGGGGAGACCCAGTACTTC.